Each of the 28 T cell receptor beta chains below was sequenced from the same sample in a study of vaccination and CD4 T cells after COVID-19. This sample's treatment: approximately nine-day PBMC culture with coronavirus spike peptide pools or control peptides (ViraFEST assay). Researchers used the Oncomine TCR Beta short-read assay to sequence DNA from cultured CD4+ T cells. TCRdb independently ran MiXCR on the PCR reads; one entry per CDR3 protein. This sample has about 20,000 distinct CDR3 sequences, with around 38% found just once. These TCRs' antigens remain unknown. This specimen consisted of CD4+ T cells from blood, cultured in vitro, obtained before SARS-CoV-2 vaccination. The receptors derive from a human donor who received a COVID-19 vaccine.

This chain uses TRBV5-1 with TRBJ1-1; 8 positions agree with TRBD1. Germline CDR1 reads SGHRS; CDR2 reads YFSETQ. V lost 6 bases, J lost 0 bases, and 10 bases stayed unmatched. The CDR3 loop spans 16 amino acids. This chain's CDR3 is CASKRQGSMMNTEAFF. CDR3 sequence (DNA): TGCGCCAGCAAGCGACAGGGGAGTATGATGAACACTGAAGCTTTCTTT.

This chain connects TRBV6-1 to TRBJ2-7; 11 positions match TRBD2. The CDR3 runs to 16 residues. Germline CDR1 is MNHNS and CDR2 is SASEGT. Trimming at V came to 6 bases and at J to 5 bases, leaving 12 bases not matched to a gene. The CDR3 reads CASRNSLAGGWDEQYF. In DNA form, the CDR3 reads TGTGCCAGCAGAAATTCCCTAGCGGGGGGATGGGACGAGCAGTACTTC.

This sequence joins TRBV21-1 and TRBJ2-2; the table's D call of TRBD1 was not tested on the DNA. TRBV21-1 is described as a pseudogene. The CDR3 is made up of 16 amino acids. Here the CDR3 DNA reads TGTGCCAGCAGCAAATGTGAGGGGCGGAACACCGGGGAGCTGTTTTTT. It yields the protein CASSKCEGRNTGELFF.

This clonotype has a handful of counts. The CDR3 region is CASSYSPGEYGYTF. As DNA, the CDR3 is TGTGCCAGCAGTTACTCACCCGGGGAGTATGGCTACACCTTC. The chain carries TRBV6-5 and TRBJ1-2; no firm D call. Germline V CDR1 and CDR2: MNHEY, SVGAGI. CDR3 length: 14 amino acids. V lost 0 bases and J lost 5, with 10 bases in between.

Only a few counts were recorded for this clonotype. The chain recombines TRBV7-9 with TRBJ1-1; TRBD1 agrees at 9 bases. Germline lookup yields CDR1 SEHNR and CDR2 FQNEAQ (reference sequence). The CDR3 sequence is 14 residues long. Unmatched junction bases numbered 2, after V lost 1 base and J lost 5 bases. CDR3 sequence reads: CASSLVDRGTEAFF. The CDR3 region has the DNA TGTGCCAGCAGCTTAGTAGACAGGGGGACTGAAGCTTTCTTT.

The chain has TRBV30 and TRBJ2-7, with 7 positions matching TRBD2. Germline V gene lookup returns CDR1 GTSNPN and CDR2 SVGIG (reference sequence). Germline trimming cut 0 bases from V and 7 bases from J; bases unmatched to any gene: 24. This CDR3 region has 19 residues. The DNA of the CDR3 is TGTGCCTGGAGTGTCATCTTCGGCTCGCGGGGGAGCCCGCTCCGAGAGCAGTACTTC. Residues: CAWSVIFGSRGSPLREQYF.

The chain couples TRBV6-2 or TRBV6-3 to TRBJ1-1; 8 nucleotides match TRBD1. Germline lookup yields CDR1 MNHEY and CDR2 SVGEGT. V was pared by 6 bases and J by 0 bases, with 3 bases of the junction left unmatched. The CDR3 is 14 amino acids. The CDR3 sequence: CASRSRGLNTEAFF. CDR3 nucleotide sequence: TGTGCCAGCAGGTCCAGGGGGCTGAACACTGAAGCTTTCTTT.

For this clonotype: The junction shows a germline mismatch at one end, possibly a read error. The genes are TRBV5-3 and TRBJ1-2; no clear D. TRBV5-3 qualifies as an ORF whose function is uncertain. This CDR3 is 14 amino acids long. CDR3 sequence (DNA): TGTGCCAGCAGCTTGGAGGGCAGAAAGTATGGCTACACCTTC. Amino acid sequence: CASSLEGRKYGYTF.

The chain uses TRBV9 and TRBJ1-1; D remains ambiguous. There are 14 residues in the CDR3. V was trimmed by 4 bases and J by 1 base, leaving 11 bases between them. From germline, CDR1 is SGDLS and CDR2 YYNGEE. The CDR3 DNA reads TGTGCCAGCAGCCCCCTCCGGGGGAACACTGAAGCTTTCTTT. Translation gives CASSPLRGNTEAFF.

The chain employs TRBV5-1 and TRBJ1-1; a possible D gene is TRBD1 (5 bases). This CDR3 has 12 amino acids. Germline V gives CDR1 SGHRS, CDR2 YFSETQ. V dropped 2 bases and J dropped 5 bases, with 7 bases sitting between them. The CDR3 coding sequence is TGCGCCAGCAGCTTTAGGGGAACTGAAGCTTTCTTT. It codes for CASSFRGTEAFF.

CDR3 residues: CASSLRDGTETQYF. CDR3 nucleotides: TGTGCCAGCAGCTTGAGGGACGGCACAGAGACCCAGTACTTC. V gene TRBV5-4 combines with J gene TRBJ2-5, with D perhaps TRBD1 or TRBD2 (5 bases each). Per germline, CDR1 SGHNT and CDR2 YYREEE (reference sequence). The ends were cut back, 1 base at V and 4 bases at J, with 11 bases in the middle. This CDR3 is 14 amino acids long.

A note on this clonotype: The germline gene is not matched at one end of the junction; a read error may be the cause. The chain couples TRBV6-1 to TRBJ2-3, with 10 bases matching TRBD2. Germline CDR1 is MNHNS and CDR2 is SASEGT. The CDR3 has 16 amino acids. The DNA of the CDR3 is TGTGCCAGCAGGGAAGCGGGGGGGCTGGACACAGATACGCAGTATTTT. Protein product: CASREAGGLDTDTQYF.

This chain connects TRBV6-1 to TRBJ1-6; TRBD1 is a possible D gene (5 bases). Trimming took off 3 bases at V and 1 base at J, with 7 bases between the two ends. Per the germline V gene, CDR1 is MNHNS and CDR2 is SASEGT. CDR3 length: 15 residues. CDR3 coding DNA: TGTGCCAGCAGTGAGGGGGTGTCCTATAATTCACCCCTCCACTTT. It is translated as CASSEGVSYNSPLHF.

This clonotype showed up just a few times. V and J are TRBV10-3 and TRBJ2-1; 12 nucleotides align to TRBD2. The junction had 15 bases not matched to a gene; V was cut back by 6 bases and J by 3 bases. CDR3 length: 19 residues. Germline CDR1 reads ENHRY; CDR2 reads SYGVKD. CDR3 sequence: CAISDSTSGGHSLYNEQFF. Written as DNA, the CDR3 is TGTGCCATCAGCGACTCGACTAGCGGGGGCCACTCGCTCTACAATGAGCAGTTCTTC.

The rearrangement joins TRBV12-3 or TRBV12-4 to TRBJ2-1, with D unclear. The ends were cut back, 7 bases at V and 6 bases at J, with 13 bases in the middle. The CDR3 runs 13 residues. CDR3 protein: CASIFSSGNEQFF. CDR3 bases: TGTGCCAGCATTTTCTCTAGTGGCAATGAGCAGTTCTTC.

The rearrangement links TRBV6-1 to TRBJ1-2; 8 bases line up with TRBD1. Germline CDR1 and CDR2: MNHNS and SASEGT. CDR3 length: 14 amino acids. The V gene end was trimmed by 4 bases and the J gene end by 6 bases; junction bases not matched to a gene: 7. The DNA for the CDR3 is TGTGCCAGCAGTGGAGACAGGGGAGTGGATGGCTACACCTTC. It specifies CASSGDRGVDGYTF.

A few counts support this clonotype. The chain is built from TRBV20-1 and TRBJ1-6, with TRBD1 matching over 10 bases. Per the germline V gene, CDR1 is DFQATT and CDR2 is SNEGSKA (reference sequence). The CDR3 has 13 amino acids. V lost 6 bases, J lost 9 bases, and 5 bases stayed unmatched. The CDR3 DNA follows: TGCAGTGCCCACGACAGGGGGCCTTCACCCCTCCACTTT. It translates to CSAHDRGPSPLHF.

The chain recombines TRBV18 with TRBJ1-1, with a tentative D call TRBD1 (6 bases). Germline-derived CDR1 and CDR2 are KGHSH and LQKENI. V lost 5 bases, J lost 0 bases, and 10 bases lay in between. The CDR3 totals 14 residues. CDR3 bases: TGTGCCAGCTCATCGGACAGAATGAACACTGAAGCTTTCTTT. It is translated as CASSSDRMNTEAFF.

This clonotype was found a few times. V and J are TRBV30 and TRBJ2-2; D might be TRBD2 (6 bases). Germline lookup yields CDR1 GTSNPN and CDR2 SVGIG (reference sequence). CDR3 size: 12 residues. V lost 4 bases, J lost 3 bases, and 6 bases lay in between. This CDR3 reads CAWKRDTGELFF. The CDR3 nucleotides are TGTGCCTGGAAGCGGGACACCGGGGAGCTGTTTTTT. The full variable domain, in which reference TRBV30 and TRBJ2-2 provide the parts outside the CDR3, is SQTIHQWPATLVQPVGSPLSLECTVEGTSNPNLYWYRQAAGRGLQLLFYSVGIGQISSEVPQNLSASRPQDRQFILSSKKLLLSDSGFYLCAWKRDTGELFFGEGSRLTVL.

The chain employs TRBV4-1 and TRBJ2-2; no reliable D call. This CDR3 spans 15 amino acids. Germline CDR1 MGHRA, CDR2 YSYEKL. V was pared by 4 bases and J by 2 bases, with 11 bases between. CDR3 sequence (DNA): TGCGCCAGCAGCCCAAACGTCGACAACACCGGGGAGCTGTTTTTT. As protein: CASSPNVDNTGELFF.

The chain has TRBV6-1 and TRBJ1-1; 7 nucleotides line up with TRBD1. Germline CDR1 MNHNS, CDR2 SASEGT. V trimming: 4 bases; J trimming: 1 base; junction bases outside the gene matches: 3. The length of the CDR3 is 14 residues. The CDR3 coding sequence is TGTGCCAGCAGTGTGAACAGGGGGAACACTGAAGCTTTCTTT. The encoded protein is CASSVNRGNTEAFF.

V is TRBV15 and J is TRBJ1-5; no clear D. The CDR3 consists of 15 residues. Germline V gene data show CDR1 as LNHNV and CDR2 as YYDKDF (reference sequence). V lost 1 base, J lost 7 bases, and 14 bases lay in between. Here the CDR3 reads CATSRVSILDQPQHF. As DNA, the CDR3 is TGTGCCACCAGCAGAGTGTCTATCTTGGACCAGCCCCAGCATTTT.

The chain recombines TRBV7-8 with TRBJ2-3; 11 bases line up with TRBD2. The germline CDR1 and CDR2 sequences are SGHVS and FQNEAQ. The CDR3 spans 16 residues. V lost 0 bases and J lost 8; bases outside the gene matches: 7. The DNA of the CDR3 is TGTGCCAGCAGCTTAGCCCCTAGCGGGGGGCGGGGTACGCAGTATTTT. Encoded protein: CASSLAPSGGRGTQYF.

V and J are TRBV30 and TRBJ2-5; TRBD2 aligns across 9 bases. Germline trimming cut 4 bases from V and 4 bases from J; bases unmatched to any gene: 7. This CDR3 contains 14 residues. CDR1 and CDR2 from the germline V gene are GTSNPN and SVGIG (reference sequence). For the CDR3, the DNA is TGTGCCTGGATGCGCGGGGGGGGTGGAGAGACCCAGTACTTC. Translated: CAWMRGGGGETQYF.

CDR3 sequence (DNA): TGCAGTGCTATTATGTCCCGGGGTATTGGCTACACCTTC. Protein: CSAIMSRGIGYTF. The chain links TRBV20-1 to TRBJ1-2; no reliable D call. This CDR3 comprises 13 residues. With 4 bases removed from V and 7 bases from J, the gap between germline ends came to 16 bases. Per the germline V gene, CDR1 is DFQATT and CDR2 is SNEGSKA (reference sequence).

This clonotype occurred a few times. This rearrangement joins TRBV6-1 to TRBJ1-5; D may be TRBD1 (5 bases). The CDR3 has 14 amino acids. Germline CDR1 reads MNHNS; CDR2 reads SASEGT. Trimming pared 4 bases from V and 6 bases from J, leaving 13 bases between. CDR3 sequence: CASSGGSLGQPQHF. The CDR3, as DNA: TGTGCCAGCAGTGGGGGCAGTTTAGGTCAGCCCCAGCATTTT.

This clonotype came up a few times. The rearrangement uses TRBV20-1 and TRBJ1-2, with 7 nucleotides matching TRBD1. Germline assignment: CDR1 DFQATT and CDR2 SNEGSKA (reference sequence). The J segment lost 2 bases and the V segment lost 7 bases, leaving 4 bases of the junction unmatched. The CDR3 length is 12 residues. CDR3 bases: TGCAGTGTCATACAGGGGAACTATGGCTACACCTTC. Its protein product is CSVIQGNYGYTF.

As regards this clonotype: Germline is not matched at one junction end, which may reflect a read error. The chain combines TRBV20-1 with TRBJ2-3, with 9 bases lining up with TRBD2. CDR1 and CDR2 from the germline V gene are DFQATT and SNEGSKA (reference sequence). This CDR3 has 12 amino acids. CDR3 nucleotides: TGCAGTACTAGTAGCGGGGGTGATACGCAGTATTTT. Its protein is CSTSSGGDTQYF.